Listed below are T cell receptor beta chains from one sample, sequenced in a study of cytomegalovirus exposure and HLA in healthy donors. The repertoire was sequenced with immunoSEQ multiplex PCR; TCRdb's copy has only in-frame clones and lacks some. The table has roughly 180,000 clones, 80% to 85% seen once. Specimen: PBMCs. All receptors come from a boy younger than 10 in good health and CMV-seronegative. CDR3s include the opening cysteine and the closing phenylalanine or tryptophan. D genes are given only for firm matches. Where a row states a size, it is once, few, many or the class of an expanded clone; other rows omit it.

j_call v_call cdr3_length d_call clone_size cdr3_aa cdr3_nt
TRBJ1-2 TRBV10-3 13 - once CAISVRGDYGYTF TGTGCCATCAGTGTCCGGGGGGACTATGGCTACACCTTC
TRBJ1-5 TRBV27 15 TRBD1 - CASSSGGLSNQPQHF TGTGCCAGCAGCTCAGGGGGACTGAGCAATCAGCCCCAGCATTTT
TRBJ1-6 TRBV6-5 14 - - CASSYVQGLSPLHF TGTGCCAGCAGTTACGTACAGGGCCTTTCACCCCTCCACTTT
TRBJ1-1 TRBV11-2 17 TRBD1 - CASSLGASTGWGTEAFF TGTGCCAGCAGCTTAGGGGCCTCGACAGGGTGGGGGACTGAAGCTTTCTTT
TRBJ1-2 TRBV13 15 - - CASSQSSRENYGYTF TGTGCCAGCAGCCAGTCCTCCAGGGAAAACTATGGCTACACCTTC
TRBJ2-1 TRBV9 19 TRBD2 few CASSGNPGLAGGPGNEQFF TGTGCCAGCAGCGGGAATCCGGGACTAGCGGGGGGGCCAGGCAATGAGCAGTTCTTC
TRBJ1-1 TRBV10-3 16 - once CAISESTGLANTEAFF TGTGCCATCAGTGAGTCGACGGGGTTGGCGAACACTGAAGCTTTCTTT
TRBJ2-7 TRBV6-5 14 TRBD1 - CASSQDRGADEQYF TGTGCCAGCAGTCAGGACAGGGGAGCCGACGAGCAGTACTTC
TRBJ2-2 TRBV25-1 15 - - CASSVGTGISGELFF -
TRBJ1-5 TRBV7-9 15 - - CASSPGREGNQPQHF TGTGCCAGCAGCCCCGGTAGGGAGGGAAATCAGCCCCAGCATTTT
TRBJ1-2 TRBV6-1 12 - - CASTPGAEGYTF TGTGCCAGCACCCCTGGAGCGGAAGGCTACACCTTC
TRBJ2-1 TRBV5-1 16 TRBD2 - CASSHRDGRWPNEQFF TGCGCCAGCAGCCACCGGGACGGGAGGTGGCCTAATGAGCAGTTCTTC
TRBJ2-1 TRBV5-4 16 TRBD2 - CASSPDSGTSITEQFF TGTGCCAGCAGCCCCGACTCCGGGACTAGTATCACTGAGCAGTTCTTC
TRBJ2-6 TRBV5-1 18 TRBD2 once CASSPSGTSGSGANVLTF TGCGCCAGCAGCCCAAGCGGGACTAGCGGATCCGGGGCCAACGTCCTGACTTTC
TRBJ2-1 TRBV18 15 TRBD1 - CASSPKDRPYNEQFF TGTGCCAGCTCACCAAAGGACAGGCCCTACAATGAGCAGTTCTTC
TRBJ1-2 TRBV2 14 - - CASRPEREVYGYTF TGTGCCAGCCGGCCCGAGCGCGAGGTCTATGGCTACACCTTC
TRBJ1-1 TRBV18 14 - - CASSPRAVNTEAFF TGTGCCAGCTCACCACGGGCAGTGAACACTGAAGCTTTCTTT
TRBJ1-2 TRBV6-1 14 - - CASSEREGNYGYTF TGTGCCAGCAGTGAAAGGGAGGGGAACTATGGCTACACCTTC
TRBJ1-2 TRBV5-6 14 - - CASSRGGGQGGYTF TGTGCCAGCAGCCGGGGCGGGGGGCAAGGTGGCTACACCTTC
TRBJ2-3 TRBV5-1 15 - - CASSQGGGRRDTQYF TGCGCCAGCAGCCAAGGGGGGGGCCGTAGAGATACGCAGTATTTT
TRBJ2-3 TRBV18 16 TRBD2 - CASSPRTSGGTDTQYF TGTGCCAGCTCACCGCGGACTAGCGGGGGCACAGATACGCAGTATTTT
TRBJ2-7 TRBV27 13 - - CASSRQEGDEQYF TGTGCCAGCAGCAGGCAGGAAGGGGACGAGCAGTACTTC
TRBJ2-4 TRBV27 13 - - CASSLDRKNIQYF TGTGCCAGCAGTTTAGACAGGAAAAACATTCAGTACTTC
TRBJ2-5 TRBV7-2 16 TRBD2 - CASSLELAGTQETQYF TGTGCCAGCAGCTTAGAATTAGCGGGGACCCAAGAGACCCAGTACTTC
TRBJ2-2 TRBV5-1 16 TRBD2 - CASSFLGGENTGELFF TGCGCCAGCAGCTTTCTTGGGGGGGAGAACACCGGGGAGCTGTTTTTT
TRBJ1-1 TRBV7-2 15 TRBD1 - CASSLAQDRGPEAFF TGTGCCAGCAGCTTAGCTCAGGACAGGGGTCCTGAAGCTTTCTTT
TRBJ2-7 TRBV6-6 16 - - CASSYSGGRELYEQYF TGTGCCAGCAGTTACTCCGGCGGAAGGGAGCTCTACGAGCAGTACTTC
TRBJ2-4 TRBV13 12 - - CASSLAKNSQYF TGTGCCAGCAGCTTAGCCAAAAACAGTCAGTACTTC
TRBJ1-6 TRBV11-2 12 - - CASSPKLAPLHF TGTGCCAGCAGTCCTAAGCTAGCTCCCCTCCACTTT
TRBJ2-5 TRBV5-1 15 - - CASSLVVGLQETQYF TGCGCCAGCAGCTTGGTAGTGGGACTCCAAGAGACCCAGTACTTC
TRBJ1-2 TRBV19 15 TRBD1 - CASIPSDRRGYGYTF TGTGCCAGTATCCCCTCGGACAGGAGGGGCTATGGCTACACCTTC
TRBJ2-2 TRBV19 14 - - CASSSTVGPGELFF TGTGCCAGTAGTTCTACGGTGGGCCCCGGGGAGCTGTTTTTT
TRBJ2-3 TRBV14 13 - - CASSQVSPDTQYF TGTGCCAGCAGCCAAGTAAGCCCGGATACGCAGTATTTT
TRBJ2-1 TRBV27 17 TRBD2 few CASSPRTSGGYYNEQFF TGTGCCAGCAGTCCTCGGACTAGCGGGGGGTATTACAATGAGCAGTTCTTC
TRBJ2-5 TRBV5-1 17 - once CASSLSRQILYQETQYF TGCGCCAGCAGCTTGAGCAGGCAAATATTGTACCAAGAGACCCAGTACTTC
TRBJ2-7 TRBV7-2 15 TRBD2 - CASSLRPAGVNEQYF TGTGCCAGCAGCTTACGTCCAGCGGGAGTCAACGAGCAGTACTTC
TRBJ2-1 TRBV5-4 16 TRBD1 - CASRPYGTGSPNEQFF TGTGCCAGCAGACCATACGGGACAGGGAGTCCCAATGAGCAGTTCTTC
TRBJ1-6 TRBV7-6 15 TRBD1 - CASSLGTDYNSPLHF TGTGCCAGCAGCTTGGGGACAGACTATAATTCACCCCTCCACTTT
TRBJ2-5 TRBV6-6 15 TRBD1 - CASSYPDRNRGTQYF TGTGCCAGCAGTTACCCGGACAGGAACCGGGGGACCCAGTACTTC
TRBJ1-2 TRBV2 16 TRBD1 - CASCRDRDFYGDGYTF TGTGCCTCCTGCCGGGACAGGGATTTTTACGGCGATGGCTACACCTTC
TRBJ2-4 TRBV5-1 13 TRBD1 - CASSIGTENIQYF TGCGCCAGCAGCATAGGGACAGAGAACATTCAGTACTTC
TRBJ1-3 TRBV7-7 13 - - CASSSGQGNTIYF TGTGCTAGCAGCTCCGGACAGGGAAACACCATATATTTT
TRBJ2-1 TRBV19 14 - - CASSIDSPSGEQFF TGTGCCAGTAGTATAGATTCGCCCTCTGGCGAGCAGTTCTTC
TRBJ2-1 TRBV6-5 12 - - CASRSQGREQFF TGTGCCAGCAGATCTCAGGGGCGCGAGCAGTTCTTC
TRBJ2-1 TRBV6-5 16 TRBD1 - CASSYSDPGQGPPLFF TGTGCCAGCAGTTACTCGGATCCGGGACAGGGCCCTCCTTTGTTCTTC
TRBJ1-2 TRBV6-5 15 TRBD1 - CASSGSTGGSLGYTF TGTGCCAGCAGTGGCTCGACAGGGGGCTCTTTGGGCTACACCTTC
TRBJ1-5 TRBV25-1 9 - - CASNKPQHF TGTGCCAGCAACAAGCCCCAGCATTTT
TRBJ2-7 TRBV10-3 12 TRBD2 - CAIESGSDEQYF TGTGCCATCGAGAGCGGGAGTGACGAGCAGTACTTC
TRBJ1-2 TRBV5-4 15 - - CASSPVARADYGYTF TGTGCCAGCAGCCCCGTCGCGCGGGCCGACTATGGCTACACCTTC
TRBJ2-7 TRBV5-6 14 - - CASSLVILGDEQYF TGTGCCAGCAGCTTGGTGATCCTCGGGGACGAGCAGTACTTC
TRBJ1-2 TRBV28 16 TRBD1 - CASSLTGVRGNYGYTF TGTGCCAGCAGTTTAACAGGGGTAAGAGGAAACTATGGCTACACCTTC
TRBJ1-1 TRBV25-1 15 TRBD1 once CASGNHAPGGQDQFF TGTGCCAGCGGAAATCACGCACCCGGAGGACAGGACCAGTTTTTT
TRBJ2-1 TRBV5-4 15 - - CASSLRLASYNEQFF TGTGCCAGCAGCTTGCGGCTAGCGTCCTACAATGAGCAGTTCTTC
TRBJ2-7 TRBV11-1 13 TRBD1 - CASSSTGSYEQYF TGTGCCAGCAGCTCGACAGGGAGTTACGAGCAGTACTTC
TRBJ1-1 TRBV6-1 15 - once CASSAPRHMNTEAFF TGTGCCAGCAGTGCTCCCCGCCACATGAACACTGAAGCTTTCTTT
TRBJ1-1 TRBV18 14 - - CASSPVQQNTEAFF TGTGCCAGCTCACCCGTACAGCAGAACACTGAAGCTTTCTTT
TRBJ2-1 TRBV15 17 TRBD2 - CATSRTSGSSFYNEQFF TGTGCCACCAGCAGGACTAGCGGGAGTAGTTTTTACAATGAGCAGTTCTTC
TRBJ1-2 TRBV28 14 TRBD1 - CASSFNLPGGGYTF TGTGCCAGCAGTTTCAACCTACCAGGGGGTGGCTACACCTTC